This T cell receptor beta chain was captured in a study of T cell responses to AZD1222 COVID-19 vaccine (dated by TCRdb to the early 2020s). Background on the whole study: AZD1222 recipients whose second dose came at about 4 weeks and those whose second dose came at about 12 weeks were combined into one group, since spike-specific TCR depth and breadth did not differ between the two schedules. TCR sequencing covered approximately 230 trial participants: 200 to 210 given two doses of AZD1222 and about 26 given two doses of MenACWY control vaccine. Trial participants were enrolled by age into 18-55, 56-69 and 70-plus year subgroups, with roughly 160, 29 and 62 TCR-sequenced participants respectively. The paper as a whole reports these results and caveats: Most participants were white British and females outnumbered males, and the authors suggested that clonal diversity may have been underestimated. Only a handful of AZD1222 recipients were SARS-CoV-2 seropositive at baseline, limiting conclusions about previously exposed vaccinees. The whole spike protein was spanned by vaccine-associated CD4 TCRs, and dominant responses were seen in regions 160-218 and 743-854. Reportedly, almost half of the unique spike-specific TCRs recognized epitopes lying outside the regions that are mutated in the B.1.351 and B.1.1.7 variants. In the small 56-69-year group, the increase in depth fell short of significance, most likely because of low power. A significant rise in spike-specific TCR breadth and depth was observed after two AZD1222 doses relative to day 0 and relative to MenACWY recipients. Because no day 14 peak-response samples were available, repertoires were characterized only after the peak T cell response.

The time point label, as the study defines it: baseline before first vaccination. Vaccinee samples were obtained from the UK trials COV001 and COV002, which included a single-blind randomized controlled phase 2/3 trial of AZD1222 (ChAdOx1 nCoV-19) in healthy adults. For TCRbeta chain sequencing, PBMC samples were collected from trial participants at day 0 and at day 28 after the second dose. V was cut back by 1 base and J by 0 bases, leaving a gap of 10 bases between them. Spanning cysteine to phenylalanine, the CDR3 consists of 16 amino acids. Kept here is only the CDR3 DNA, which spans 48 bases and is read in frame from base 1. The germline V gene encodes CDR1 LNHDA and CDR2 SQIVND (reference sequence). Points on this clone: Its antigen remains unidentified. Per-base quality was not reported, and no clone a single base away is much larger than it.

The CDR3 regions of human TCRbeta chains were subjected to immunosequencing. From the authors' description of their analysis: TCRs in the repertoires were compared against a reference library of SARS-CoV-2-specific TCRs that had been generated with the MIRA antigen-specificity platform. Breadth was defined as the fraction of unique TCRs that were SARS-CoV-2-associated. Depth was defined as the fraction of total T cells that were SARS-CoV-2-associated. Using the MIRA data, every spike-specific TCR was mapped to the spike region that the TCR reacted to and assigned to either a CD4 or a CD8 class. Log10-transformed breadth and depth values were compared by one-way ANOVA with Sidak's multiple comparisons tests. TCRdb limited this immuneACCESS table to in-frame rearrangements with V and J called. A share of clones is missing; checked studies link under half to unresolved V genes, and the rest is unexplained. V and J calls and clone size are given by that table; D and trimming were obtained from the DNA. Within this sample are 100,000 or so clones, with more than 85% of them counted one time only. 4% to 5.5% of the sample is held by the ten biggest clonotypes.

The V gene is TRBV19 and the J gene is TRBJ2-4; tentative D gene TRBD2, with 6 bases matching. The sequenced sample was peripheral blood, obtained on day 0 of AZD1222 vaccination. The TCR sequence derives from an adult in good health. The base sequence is TGTGCCAGTAGTATAGCGGGGGTCGTAGCCAAAAACATTCAGTACTTC. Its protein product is CASSIAGVVAKNIQYF.